These 15 T cell receptor beta chains were sequenced from one sample in a study of cytomegalovirus exposure and HLA in healthy donors. The primer mix had 60 Vbeta and 13 Jbeta primers. Sequencing was performed with immunoSEQ multiplex PCR; in TCRdb, only in-frame clones are kept and a portion is missing. The profile covers 65,000 to 85,000 clones, with 60% to 80% appearing a single time and roughly 22% taken by the ten largest. The sample comprised PBMCs. The receptors were gathered from a woman in her thirties or forties in good health and CMV-seropositive.

This chain connects TRBV6-5 to TRBJ2-3; D might be TRBD1 (5 bases). Trimming left V 2 bases short and J 4 bases short, with 10 bases between. This CDR3 has 14 residues. Germline values: CDR1 MNHEY, CDR2 SVGAGI. The CDR3 DNA sequence: TGTGCCAGCAGTTACCCCGACAGACCAGATACGCAGTATTTT. Translating gives CASSYPDRPDTQYF.

The sample holds one count of this clone. The chain couples TRBV5-1 to TRBJ1-4, with 9 bases identical to TRBD1. V lost 4 bases, J lost 6 bases, and 7 bases stayed unmatched. The CDR3 sequence is 15 residues long. The germline CDR1 and CDR2 sequences are SGHRS and YFSETQ. The CDR3 reads CASSPGTGSHEKLFF. For the CDR3, the DNA is TGCGCCAGCAGCCCTGGGACAGGGAGTCATGAAAAACTGTTTTTT.

This chain uses TRBV5-4 with TRBJ1-1, with D unresolved. With 0 bases removed from V and 11 bases from J, the gap between germline ends came to 11 bases. Germline V lookup: CDR1 SGHNT, CDR2 YYREEE (reference sequence). This CDR3 is built from 12 residues. For the CDR3, the DNA is TGTGCCAGCAGCTTGGACAGTCTAAGCGCTTTCTTT. It codes for CASSLDSLSAFF.

This chain connects TRBV7-6 to TRBJ2-7; 7 positions match TRBD1. With 5 bases clipped from V and 2 bases from J, the junction kept 3 bases outside the gene matches. There are 13 residues in the CDR3. Germline CDR1 reads SGHVS; CDR2 reads FNYEAQ. The CDR3 nucleotides are TGTGCCAGCAGCCCAACAGGGGCCTACGAGCAGTACTTC. Translating gives CASSPTGAYEQYF.

This chain links TRBV2 with TRBJ1-2, with 9 bases fitting TRBD1. The CDR3 runs 14 residues. J gave up 7 bases and V 3 bases, and 6 bases lay outside the gene matches. Germline V gene lookup returns CDR1 SNHLY and CDR2 FYNNEI. CDR3 region: CASSEGQGNPGYTF. CDR3 coding DNA: TGTGCCAGCAGTGAGGGACAGGGAAATCCTGGCTACACCTTC.

This clone was counted only a few times. The chain employs TRBV6-5 and TRBJ1-2; tentatively, D is TRBD1 (6 bases). The CDR3 runs to 13 residues. The germline gives CDR1 MNHEY, CDR2 SVGAGI. Trimming removed 2 bases at V and 7 bases at J, with 11 bases between. This chain's CDR3 is CASSYRAGAGYTF. The CDR3 bases are TGTGCCAGCAGTTACAGGGCAGGGGCTGGCTACACCTTC.

This chain connects TRBV28 to TRBJ2-7; 9 bases fit TRBD1. Looked up from germline, CDR1 is MDHEN and CDR2 is SYDVKM. V was clipped by 5 bases and J by 7 bases; unmatched bases: 9. The CDR3 length is 14 residues. CDR3 bases: TGTGCCAGCAGTGTCGACAGGGGGTCTAGAGAGCAGTACTTC. It yields the protein CASSVDRGSREQYF.

The J gene is TRBJ2-2, the V gene TRBV14; maybe TRBD1 (6 bases). V shed 4 bases and J shed 0 bases, with 15 bases lying between them. Per the germline V gene, CDR1 is SGHDN and CDR2 is FVKESK. The CDR3 covers 17 residues. The CDR3 here is CASSRNRASANTGELFF. CDR3 bases: TGTGCCAGCAGCCGCAACAGGGCCTCCGCGAACACCGGGGAGCTGTTTTTT.

The V and J genes are TRBV29-1 and TRBJ1-4; TRBD1 matches 7 bases. Germline V gene lookup returns CDR1 SQVTM and CDR2 ANQGSEA. This CDR3 spans 13 amino acids. J lost 8 bases, V lost 4 bases, and 7 bases had no gene match. The CDR3 DNA follows: TGCAGCGTTGGCATGCGGGACAGCGAAAAACTGTTTTTT. Translation gives CSVGMRDSEKLFF.

The chain joins TRBV6-5 to TRBJ2-7, with 7 bases identical to TRBD1. After removal of 4 bases from V and 0 bases from J, the junction contained 9 bases not matched to a gene. Germline V gene data show CDR1 as MNHEY and CDR2 as SVGAGI. This CDR3 has 16 amino acids. The CDR3 here is CASSSPGTASSYEQYF. The DNA of the CDR3 is TGTGCCAGCAGTTCCCCCGGGACAGCCAGCTCCTACGAGCAGTACTTC.

The chain joins TRBV12-5 to TRBJ1-4; 11 bases agree with TRBD1. The CDR3 extends over 19 amino acids. The trim removed 5 bases at V and 6 bases at J, leaving 17 bases unmatched. Germline CDR1 is LGHNT and CDR2 is FRNRAP. In DNA form, the CDR3 reads TGTGCTAGTGGTGGCTCCGGGGACAGGGGGACCGATTTGGATGAAAAACTGTTTTTT. Translation gives CASGGSGDRGTDLDEKLFF. Filled out from reference TRBV12-5 and TRBJ1-4, the complete variable domain reads DARVTQTPRHKVTEMGQEVTMRCQPILGHNTVFWYRQTMMQGLELLAYFRNRAPLDDSGMPKDRFSAEMPDATLATLKIQPSEPRDSAVYFCASGGSGDRGTDLDEKLFFGSGTQLSVL.

The rearrangement links TRBV7-9 to TRBJ1-1; TRBD1 agrees at 8 bases. The junction had 5 bases not matched to a gene; V was cut back by 4 bases and J by 1 base. The CDR3 totals 15 residues. Germline V gene sequence: CDR1 SEHNR, CDR2 FQNEAQ (reference sequence). CDR3 residues: CASSSRTGPNTEAFF. Here the CDR3 DNA reads TGTGCCAGCAGCTCCCGGACAGGGCCGAACACTGAAGCTTTCTTT. Complete variable domain (other parts from reference TRBV7-9 and TRBJ1-1): DTGVSQNPRHKITKRGQNVTFRCDPISEHNRLYWYRQTLGQGPEFLTYFQNEAQLEKSRLLSDRFSAERPKGSFSTLEIQRTEQGDSAMYLCASSSRTGPNTEAFFGQGTRLTVV.

This chain connects TRBV6-4 to TRBJ2-1, with D possibly matching TRBD2 (5 bases). The V end lost 3 bases, the J end lost 2 bases, and 11 bases lay between the germline ends. The germline gives CDR1 MRHNA, CDR2 SNTAGT. This CDR3 region has 15 residues. CDR3 DNA sequence: TGTGCCAGCAGTGAGGAAGCGGAAGCCTACAATGAGCAGTTCTTC. Translation: CASSEEAEAYNEQFF.

This chain joins TRBV19 and TRBJ1-1; no clear D gene. The CDR3 is 15 amino acids. V shed 7 bases and J shed 4 bases, with 19 bases lying between them. CDR1 is LNHDA, CDR2 SQIVND, per germline (reference sequence). The CDR3 reads CASTPNIRRGTEAFF. The DNA of the CDR3 is TGTGCCAGTACTCCGAACATTCGACGGGGCACTGAAGCTTTCTTT.

In nucleotides, the CDR3 is TGCAGCGTTCCAAACAGGGGAGGAAACACCGGGGAGCTGTTTTTT. This sequence encodes CSVPNRGGNTGELFF. V is TRBV29-1 and J is TRBJ2-2; tentatively, D is TRBD1 (7 bases). The CDR3 consists of 15 residues. Trimming removed 5 bases from V and 2 bases from J, with 15 bases in between. CDR1 and CDR2 from the germline V gene are SQVTM and ANQGSEA.